This T cell receptor beta chain was recorded in a study of T-cell memory formation after mild COVID-19. General study findings and limits: Some SARS-CoV-2-responding clones were already detected in memory before infection.

Constant-segment primers served in 5'RACE that generated TCR alpha and TCR beta cDNA libraries bearing sample barcodes and UMIs. TCRdb ran MiXCR on the 5' RACE reads and lists one entry per CDR3 protein. The sample records roughly 200,000 distinct CDR3 sequences, 16% being singletons. Germline V gene data show CDR1 as SGHRS and CDR2 as YFSETQ. The J segment lost 2 bases and the V segment lost 0 bases, leaving 5 bases of the junction unmatched. This CDR3 has 17 amino acids. Points on this clonotype: Antigen: not known.

The sample consisted of PBMCs or a T cell subset sorted from them (not recorded which). The TCR originated in an adult woman who had mild COVID-19 (a few samples of this study predate the infection). Cell type and time point are not known. The chain links TRBV5-1 to TRBJ2-1; TRBD2 matches at 10 bases. The CDR3 nucleotides are TGCGCCAGCAGCTTGGTAGCTAGCGGGGGAGCCTACAATGAGCAGTTCTTC. This translates into CASSLVASGGAYNEQFF.